Each of the 10 T cell receptor beta chains below was sequenced from the same sample in a study of ipilimumab plus nivolumab after autologous stem cell transplantation. This table comes from immunoSEQ multiplex PCR, and its TCRdb copy is limited to in-frame clones, with some not included. This sample has 9,000 to 9,500 clones, with 65% to 80% found just once. The starting material was PBMCs, obtained in a trial of ipilimumab plus nivolumab as post-transplant consolidation. These receptors were obtained from a female donor with multiple myeloma.

V usage is TRBV18 and J usage is TRBJ2-1; TRBD2 aligns across 7 bases. Germline trimming cut 2 bases from V and 1 base from J; bases unmatched to any gene: 5. Looked up from germline, CDR1 is KGHSH and CDR2 is LQKENI. The CDR3 contains 16 residues. CDR3 residues: CASSPASGDSYNEQFF. CDR3 sequence (DNA): TGTGCCAGCTCACCAGCTAGCGGAGATTCCTACAATGAGCAGTTCTTC.

This clone has only a few counts. Here the CDR3 reads CASSIIDRVYGYTF. The CDR3 DNA follows: TGTGCCAGCAGTATAATCGACAGAGTCTATGGCTACACCTTC. This chain links TRBV7-2 with TRBJ1-2; the D gene is possibly TRBD1 (5 bases). V was trimmed by 6 bases and J by 4 bases, leaving 15 bases between them. The CDR3 sequence is 14 residues long. Germline V gives CDR1 SGHTA, CDR2 FQGNSA.

The chain combines TRBV6-1 with TRBJ1-1; TRBD1 might be the D (6 bases). This CDR3 comprises 19 residues. The V gene's germline CDR1 is MNHNS and CDR2 SASEGT. With 1 base removed from V and 0 bases from J, the gap between germline ends came to 21 bases. The CDR3 reads CASSEVPTGRVPMNTEAFF. The CDR3 coding sequence is TGTGCCAGCAGTGAAGTGCCGACAGGACGCGTCCCAATGAACACTGAAGCTTTCTTT.

The V and J genes are TRBV28 and TRBJ2-7; 7 nucleotides match TRBD1. Losses at the gene ends were 6 bases for V and 3 bases for J; bases not matched to a gene: 11. Germline CDR1 MDHEN, CDR2 SYDVKM. The CDR3 is 15 residues long. CDR3 protein: CASRFGPDRVYEQYF. CDR3 coding DNA: TGTGCCAGCAGATTTGGGCCTGACAGGGTCTACGAGCAGTACTTC.

This clone has a handful of counts. The chain recombines TRBV5-4 with TRBJ1-5; D unclear. The CDR3 has 13 residues. V lost 4 bases and J lost 4, with 9 bases in between. Per the germline V gene, CDR1 is SGHNT and CDR2 is YYREEE (reference sequence). The CDR3 DNA reads as TGTGCCAGCAGCCAGAACGCTAATCAGCCCCAGCATTTT. It yields the protein CASSQNANQPQHF.

The genes are TRBV11-1 and TRBJ2-1; D is perhaps TRBD1 (6 bases). The germline gives CDR1 SGHAT, CDR2 FQDESV (reference sequence). Trimming took 3 bases from V and 5 from J, leaving 11 bases between them. The CDR3 covers 14 residues. The CDR3 sequence: CASSFTGIHNEQFF. DNA of the CDR3: TGTGCCAGCAGCTTCACAGGGATCCACAATGAGCAGTTCTTC.

By share of the sample, this clone is medium-sized. J is TRBJ2-5 and V is TRBV7-3, with a tentative D call TRBD2 (6 bases). Trimming removed 3 bases at V and 5 bases at J, with 16 bases between. This CDR3 comprises 15 residues. CDR1 SGHTA and CDR2 FQGTGA come from the germline V gene. The CDR3 sequence is CASSFQGGTSETQYF. CDR3 in DNA: TGTGCCAGCAGCTTTCAGGGAGGAACGTCGGAGACCCAGTACTTC.

This chain joins TRBV15 and TRBJ2-3; no firm D call. This CDR3 is 14 amino acids long. Germline V lookup: CDR1 LNHNV, CDR2 YYDKDF (reference sequence). Trimming pared 0 bases from V and 3 bases from J, leaving 7 bases between. The CDR3 region has the DNA TGTGCCACCAGCAGAGAATCGCGGACAGATACGCAGTATTTT. This gives the protein CATSRESRTDTQYF.

This rearrangement joins TRBV5-1 to TRBJ2-7, with 10 bases lining up with TRBD1. The trim removed 5 bases at V and 4 bases at J, leaving 9 bases unmatched. Germline V gene lookup returns CDR1 SGHRS and CDR2 YFSETQ. This CDR3 is 15 amino acids long. The CDR3 reads CASRTRQGAGYEQYF. CDR3 bases: TGCGCCAGCAGAACGAGACAGGGGGCGGGTTACGAGCAGTACTTC.

This clone was observed a few times. This chain joins TRBV19 and TRBJ1-4; TRBD1 is a possible D gene (5 bases). The CDR3 spans 15 residues. CDR1 and CDR2 from the germline V gene are LNHDA and SQIVND (reference sequence). With 5 bases removed from V and 8 bases from J, the gap between germline ends came to 18 bases. For the CDR3, the DNA is TGTGCCAGTAGTCCTCGGACCTTAGGGGACGAAAAACTGTTTTTT. Translating gives CASSPRTLGDEKLFF.